This TCR beta chain comes out of a study of T cell responses to AZD1222 COVID-19 vaccine. CDR1 and CDR2 from the germline V gene are SEHNR and FQNEAQ (reference sequence). Deletions cut 5 bases from V and 2 bases from J, with 14 bases between. The CDR3 length is 15 residues. The study's findings and limits: Two doses of AZD1222 preceded a rise in Spike-specific TCR breadth and depth. Variant regions that are unmutated are reportedly the target of nearly half of spike-specific TCRs. Spike regions recognized by vaccine-associated CD4 TCRs spanned the protein, led by 160-218 and 743-854.

A remark on this clone: Its antigen is as yet unknown.

TCRdb's table, derived via immunoSEQ multiplex PCR, lists solely in-frame clones and lacks some. Of 98,000 or so clones in the sample, roughly nine tenths are singletons; the top ten hold approximately 3.1%. This material consisted of peripheral blood, taken on day 0 of MenACWY control vaccination. The receptor's source is an adult in good health. The genes are TRBV7-9 and TRBJ2-3, with D perhaps matching TRBD2 (6 bases). CDR3 sequence (DNA): TGTGCCAGCAGCGCAAACTGGGGGGACACAGATACGCAGTATTTT. The encoded protein is CASSANWGDTDTQYF.